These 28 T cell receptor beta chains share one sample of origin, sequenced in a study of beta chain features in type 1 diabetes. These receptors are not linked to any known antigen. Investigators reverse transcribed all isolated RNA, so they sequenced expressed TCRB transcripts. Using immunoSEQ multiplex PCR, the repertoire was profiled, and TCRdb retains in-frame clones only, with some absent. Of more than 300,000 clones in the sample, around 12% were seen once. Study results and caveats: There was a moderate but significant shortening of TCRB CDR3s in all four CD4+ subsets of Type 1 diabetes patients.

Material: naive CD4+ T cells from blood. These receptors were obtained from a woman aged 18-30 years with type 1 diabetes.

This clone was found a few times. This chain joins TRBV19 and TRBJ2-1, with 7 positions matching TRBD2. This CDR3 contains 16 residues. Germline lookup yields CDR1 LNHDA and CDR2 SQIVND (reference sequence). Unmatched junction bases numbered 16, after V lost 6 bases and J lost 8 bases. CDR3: CASRRLQLAGRDEQFF. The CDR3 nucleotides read TGTGCCAGTAGGAGACTACAACTGGCGGGGAGGGATGAGCAGTTCTTC.

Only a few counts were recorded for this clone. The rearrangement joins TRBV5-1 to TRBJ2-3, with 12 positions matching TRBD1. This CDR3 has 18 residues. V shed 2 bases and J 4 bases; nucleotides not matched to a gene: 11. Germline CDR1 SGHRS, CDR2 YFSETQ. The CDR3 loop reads CASSLGTGGDWIPDTQYF. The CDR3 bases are TGCGCCAGCAGCTTAGGGACAGGGGGCGATTGGATTCCAGATACGCAGTATTTT.

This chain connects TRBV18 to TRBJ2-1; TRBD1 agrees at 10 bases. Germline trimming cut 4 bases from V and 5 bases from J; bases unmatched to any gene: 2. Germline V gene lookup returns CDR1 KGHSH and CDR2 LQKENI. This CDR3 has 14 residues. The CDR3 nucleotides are TGTGCCAGCTCACGAGACAGGGGGCACAATGAGCAGTTCTTC. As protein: CASSRDRGHNEQFF.

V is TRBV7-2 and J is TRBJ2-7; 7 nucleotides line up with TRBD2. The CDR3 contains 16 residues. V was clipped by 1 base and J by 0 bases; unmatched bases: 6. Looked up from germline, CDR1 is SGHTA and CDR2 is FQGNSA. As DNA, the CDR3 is TGTGCCAGCAGCTTAGTTGGTAGCGGGTTCTCCTACGAGCAGTACTTC. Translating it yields CASSLVGSGFSYEQYF.

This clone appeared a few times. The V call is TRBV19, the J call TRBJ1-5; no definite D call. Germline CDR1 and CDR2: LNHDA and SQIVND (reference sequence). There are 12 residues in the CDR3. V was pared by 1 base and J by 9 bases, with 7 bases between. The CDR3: CASSIGPGPQHF. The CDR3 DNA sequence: TGTGCCAGTAGTATAGGTCCCGGGCCCCAGCATTTT.

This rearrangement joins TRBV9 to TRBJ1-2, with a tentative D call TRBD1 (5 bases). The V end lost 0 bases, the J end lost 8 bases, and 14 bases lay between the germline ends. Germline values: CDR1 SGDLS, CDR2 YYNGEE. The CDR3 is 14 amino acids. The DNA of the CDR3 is TGTGCCAGCAGCGTAGTTGAGGGACTCGGGGGCTACACCTTC. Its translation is CASSVVEGLGGYTF. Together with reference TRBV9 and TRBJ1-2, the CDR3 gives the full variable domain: DSGVTQTPKHLITATGQRVTLRCSPRSGDLSVYWYQQSLDQGLQFLIQYYNGEERAKGNILERFSAQQFPDLHSELNLSSLELGDSALYFCASSVVEGLGGYTFGSGTRLTVV.

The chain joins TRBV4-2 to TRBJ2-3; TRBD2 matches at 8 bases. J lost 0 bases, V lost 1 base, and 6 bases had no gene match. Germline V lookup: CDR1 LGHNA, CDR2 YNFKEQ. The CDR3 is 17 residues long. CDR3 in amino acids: CASSQAQVAGSTDTQYF. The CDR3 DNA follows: TGTGCCAGCAGCCAAGCCCAGGTAGCGGGGAGCACAGATACGCAGTATTTT.

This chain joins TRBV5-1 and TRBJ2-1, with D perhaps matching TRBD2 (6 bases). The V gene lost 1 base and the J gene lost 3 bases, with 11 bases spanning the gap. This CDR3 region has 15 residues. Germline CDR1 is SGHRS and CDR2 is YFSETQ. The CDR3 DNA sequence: TGCGCCAGCAGCTTGAGGGACTTGGTCTACAATGAGCAGTTCTTC. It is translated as CASSLRDLVYNEQFF.

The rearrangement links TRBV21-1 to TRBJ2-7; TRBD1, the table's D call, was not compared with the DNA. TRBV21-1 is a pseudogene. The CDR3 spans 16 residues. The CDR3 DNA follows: TGTGCCAGCAGCAGCGGAATACAGGGGGCGCAGAACGAGCAGTACTTC. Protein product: CASSSGIQGAQNEQYF.

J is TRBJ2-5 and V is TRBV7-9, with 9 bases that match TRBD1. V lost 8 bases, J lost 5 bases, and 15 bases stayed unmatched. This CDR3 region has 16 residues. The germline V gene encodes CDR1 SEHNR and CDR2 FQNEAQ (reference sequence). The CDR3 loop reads CASSLTGTGWMETQYF. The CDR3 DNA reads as TGTGCCAGCTCCCTTACGGGGACAGGGTGGATGGAGACCCAGTACTTC.

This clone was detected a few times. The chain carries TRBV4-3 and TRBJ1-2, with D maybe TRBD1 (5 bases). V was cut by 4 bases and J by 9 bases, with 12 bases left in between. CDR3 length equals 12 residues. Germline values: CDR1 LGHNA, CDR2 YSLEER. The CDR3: CASSRGGGSYTF. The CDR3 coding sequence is TGCGCCAGCAGCCGTGGGGGGGGGAGCTACACCTTC.

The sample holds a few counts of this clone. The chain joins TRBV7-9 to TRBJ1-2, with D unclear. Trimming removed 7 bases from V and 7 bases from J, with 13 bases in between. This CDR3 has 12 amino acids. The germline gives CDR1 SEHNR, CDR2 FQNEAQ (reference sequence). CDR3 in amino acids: CASNLRDSGYTF. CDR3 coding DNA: TGTGCCAGCAACTTGAGGGATTCTGGCTACACCTTC.

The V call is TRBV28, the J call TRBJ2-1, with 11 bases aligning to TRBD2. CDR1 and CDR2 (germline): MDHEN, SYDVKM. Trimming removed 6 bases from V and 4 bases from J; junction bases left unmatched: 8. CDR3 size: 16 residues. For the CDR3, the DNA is TGTGCCAGCAGCAACGTAGCGGGAGGGCAGTACAATGAGCAGTTCTTC. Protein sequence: CASSNVAGGQYNEQFF.

CDR3 region: CASSLARWMRLADQETQYF. The CDR3 DNA is TGTGCCAGCAGCTTAGCGAGGTGGATGCGACTAGCGGACCAAGAGACCCAGTACTTC. The chain couples TRBV7-9 to TRBJ2-5, with 9 positions matching TRBD2. Germline CDR1 and CDR2: SEHNR and FQNEAQ (reference sequence). Germline trimming cut 0 bases from V and 0 bases from J; bases unmatched to any gene: 11. This CDR3 comprises 19 residues.

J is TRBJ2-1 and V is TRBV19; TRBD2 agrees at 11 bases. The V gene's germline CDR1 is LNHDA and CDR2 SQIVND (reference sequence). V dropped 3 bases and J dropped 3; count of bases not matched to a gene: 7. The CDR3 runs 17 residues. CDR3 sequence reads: CASSISSLAGGYNEQFF. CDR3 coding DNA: TGTGCCAGTAGTATCTCGTCCCTAGCGGGAGGCTACAATGAGCAGTTCTTC.

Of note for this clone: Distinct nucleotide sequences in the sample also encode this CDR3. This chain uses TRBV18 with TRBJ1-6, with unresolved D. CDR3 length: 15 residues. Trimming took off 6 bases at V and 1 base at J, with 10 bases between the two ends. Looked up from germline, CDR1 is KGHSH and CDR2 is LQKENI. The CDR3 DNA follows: TGTGCCAGCTCCCCGGACTCGTCCTATAATTCACCCCTCCACTTT. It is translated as CASSPDSSYNSPLHF.

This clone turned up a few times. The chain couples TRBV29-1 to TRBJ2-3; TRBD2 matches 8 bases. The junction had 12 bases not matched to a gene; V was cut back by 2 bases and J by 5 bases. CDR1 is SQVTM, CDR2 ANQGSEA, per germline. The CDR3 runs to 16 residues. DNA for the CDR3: TGCAGCGTTGAATCGATCGGGGGGGTAGGTGGAGATACGCAGTATTTT. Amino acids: CSVESIGGVGGDTQYF.

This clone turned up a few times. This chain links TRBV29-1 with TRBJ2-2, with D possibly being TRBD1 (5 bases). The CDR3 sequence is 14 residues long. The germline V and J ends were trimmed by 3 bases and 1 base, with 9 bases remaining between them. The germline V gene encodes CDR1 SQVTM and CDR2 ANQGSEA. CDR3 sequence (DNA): TGCAGCGTTGAGAGACAGTTGAACACCGGGGAGCTGTTTTTT. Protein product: CSVERQLNTGELFF.

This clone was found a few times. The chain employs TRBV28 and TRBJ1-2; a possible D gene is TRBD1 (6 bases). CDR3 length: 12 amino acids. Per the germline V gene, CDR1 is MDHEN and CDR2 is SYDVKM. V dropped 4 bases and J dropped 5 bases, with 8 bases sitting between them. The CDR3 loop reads CASSSTGYGYTF. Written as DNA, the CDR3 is TGTGCCAGCAGTTCTACAGGGTATGGCTACACCTTC.

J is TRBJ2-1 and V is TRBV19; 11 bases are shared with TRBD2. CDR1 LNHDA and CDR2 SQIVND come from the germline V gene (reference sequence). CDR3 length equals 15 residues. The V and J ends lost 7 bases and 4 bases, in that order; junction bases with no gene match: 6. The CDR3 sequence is CASTSASGGYNEQFF. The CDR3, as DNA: TGTGCCAGTACCAGCGCTAGCGGGGGGTACAATGAGCAGTTCTTC. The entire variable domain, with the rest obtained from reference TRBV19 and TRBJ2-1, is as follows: DGGITQSPKYLFRKEGQNVTLSCEQNLNHDAMYWYRQDPGQGLRLIYYSQIVNDFQKGDIAEGYSVSREKKESFPLTVTSAQKNPTAFYLCASTSASGGYNEQFFGPGTRLTVL.

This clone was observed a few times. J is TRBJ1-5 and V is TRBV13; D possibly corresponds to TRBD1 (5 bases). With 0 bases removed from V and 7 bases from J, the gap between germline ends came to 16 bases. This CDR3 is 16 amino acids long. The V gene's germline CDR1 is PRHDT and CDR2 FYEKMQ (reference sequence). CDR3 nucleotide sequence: TGTGCCAGCAGCTTAGGGCCCAAGGGCGGGGGGCAGCCCCAGCATTTT. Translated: CASSLGPKGGGQPQHF.

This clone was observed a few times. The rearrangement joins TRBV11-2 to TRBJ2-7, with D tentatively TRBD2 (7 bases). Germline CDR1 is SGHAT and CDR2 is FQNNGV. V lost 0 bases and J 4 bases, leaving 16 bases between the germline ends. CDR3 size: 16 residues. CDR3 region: CASSLDRWRGTYEQYF. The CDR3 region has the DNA TGTGCCAGCAGCTTAGATCGTTGGCGGGGGACATACGAGCAGTACTTC.

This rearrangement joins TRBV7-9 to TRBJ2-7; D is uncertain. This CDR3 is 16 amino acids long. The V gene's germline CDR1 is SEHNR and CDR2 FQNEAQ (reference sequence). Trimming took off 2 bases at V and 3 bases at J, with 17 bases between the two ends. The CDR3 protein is CASSLLSGPTYYEQYF. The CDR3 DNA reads TGTGCCAGCAGCTTACTGTCGGGTCCTACATACTACGAGCAGTACTTC.

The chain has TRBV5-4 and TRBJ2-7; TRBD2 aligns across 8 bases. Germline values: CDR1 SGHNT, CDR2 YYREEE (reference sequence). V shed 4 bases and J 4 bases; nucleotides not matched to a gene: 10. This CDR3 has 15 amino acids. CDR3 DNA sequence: TGTGCCAGCAGCCCGGGACTAGTCAGTTCTTACGAGCAGTACTTC. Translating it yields CASSPGLVSSYEQYF.

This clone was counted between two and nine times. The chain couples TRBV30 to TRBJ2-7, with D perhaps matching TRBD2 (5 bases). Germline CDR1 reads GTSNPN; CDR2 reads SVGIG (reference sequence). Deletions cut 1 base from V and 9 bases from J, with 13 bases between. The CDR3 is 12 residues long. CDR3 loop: CAWSGSSPRQYF. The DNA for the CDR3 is TGTGCCTGGAGTGGGTCTAGCCCCCGGCAGTACTTC.

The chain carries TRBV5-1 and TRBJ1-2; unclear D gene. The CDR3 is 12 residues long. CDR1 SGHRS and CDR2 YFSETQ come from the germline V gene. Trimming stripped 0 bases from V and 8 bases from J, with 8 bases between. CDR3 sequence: CASSLGEMGYTF. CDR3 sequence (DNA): TGCGCCAGCAGCTTGGGCGAAATGGGCTACACCTTC.

As DNA, the CDR3 is TGTGCCAGCAGCTCGCCGGGAGTCGGTGAAGCTTTCTTT. It yields the protein CASSSPGVGEAFF. This sequence joins TRBV7-3 and TRBJ1-1; unclear D gene. Germline V gene lookup returns CDR1 SGHTA and CDR2 FQGTGA. V shed 4 bases and J shed 7 bases, with 13 bases lying between them. The CDR3 contains 13 residues.

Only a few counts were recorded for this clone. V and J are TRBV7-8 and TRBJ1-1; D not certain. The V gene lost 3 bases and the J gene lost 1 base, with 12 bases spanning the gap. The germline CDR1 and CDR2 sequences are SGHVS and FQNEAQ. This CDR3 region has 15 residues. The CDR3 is CASSFSVLRNTEAFF. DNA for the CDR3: TGTGCCAGCAGCTTTTCCGTTCTAAGGAACACTGAAGCTTTCTTT.